This T cell receptor beta chain is drawn from a study of cytomegalovirus exposure and HLA in healthy donors. Nominal health characterized the donors when sampled, though unrecorded immune exposures were likely. This clone has more than one count but fewer than ten. PCR amplification relied on 60 Vbeta primers (plus 13 Jbeta primers). Clones were read by immunoSEQ multiplex PCR, and TCRdb kept only the in-frame ones, dropping some. The sample lists approximately 150,000 clones, nearly 80% occurring once. The CDR3 spans 15 residues. Germline loops: CDR1 MNHNS, CDR2 SASEGT. After removal of 9 bases from V and 1 base from J, the junction contained 11 bases not matched to a gene.

What was sequenced was PBMCs. This rearrangement joins TRBV6-1 to TRBJ2-7, with 8 bases matching TRBD1. The receptor was isolated from a male donor in good health and CMV-seronegative. The CDR3 DNA follows: TGTGCCAGTCTCTCACAGGGGGGATTTTCCTACGAGCAGTACTTC. Translation: CASLSQGGFSYEQYF.